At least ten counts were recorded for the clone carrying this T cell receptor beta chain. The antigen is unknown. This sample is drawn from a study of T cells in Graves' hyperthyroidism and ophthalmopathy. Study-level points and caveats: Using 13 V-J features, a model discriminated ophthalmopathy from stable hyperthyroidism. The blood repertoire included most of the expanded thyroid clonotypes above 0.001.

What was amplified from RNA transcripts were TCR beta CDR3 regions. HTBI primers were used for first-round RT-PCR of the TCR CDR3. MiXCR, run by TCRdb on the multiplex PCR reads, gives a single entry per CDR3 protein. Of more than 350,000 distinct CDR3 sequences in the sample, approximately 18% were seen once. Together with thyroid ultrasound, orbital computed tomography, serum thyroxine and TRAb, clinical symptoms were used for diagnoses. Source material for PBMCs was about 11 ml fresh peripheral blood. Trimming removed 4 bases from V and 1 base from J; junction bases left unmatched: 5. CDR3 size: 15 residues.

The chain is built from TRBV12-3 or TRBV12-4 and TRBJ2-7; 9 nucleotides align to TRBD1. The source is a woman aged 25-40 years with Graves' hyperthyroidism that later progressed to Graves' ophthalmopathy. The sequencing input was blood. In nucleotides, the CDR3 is TGTGCCAGCAGTTCAAACAGGGGGCCTTCCTACGAGCAGTACTTC. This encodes CASSSNRGPSYEQYF.